This TCR beta chain comes out of a study of shared clonotypes between healthy human individuals. HIV-negative, healthy adults without recent acute infections or vaccinations were the donors. On sorted subsets, replicate PCRs used approximately 190 ng DNA, or tens of thousands of T cell genomes. Only in-frame clones appear in the TCRdb table, and some are missing; sequencing was by immunoSEQ multiplex PCR. Of approximately 1,000,000 clones listed, about 84% were seen once; the top ten hold under 0.65%. This CDR3 has 13 residues. Germline V gene lookup returns CDR1 SGHTA and CDR2 FQGNSA. Concerning this clone itself: Its antigen is unidentified. The junction differs from germline at one of its ends, possibly a read error.

General study findings and limits: The represented genetic and exposure-history diversity was limited by the small number of donors.

Source material: memory CD4+ T cells from PBMCs. As for subset: CD45RA-negative fraction. V is TRBV7-2 and J is TRBJ2-1, with no clear D. The TCR comes from a man aged 18-30 years in good health. Some clones in this sample may be carry-over from other donors' samples. The CDR3 protein is CASSHTNYNEQLF. Written as DNA, the CDR3 is TGCGCCAGCAGCCACACCAACTACAATGAGCAGCTCTTC. Based on the CDR3 plus reference TRBV7-2 and TRBJ2-1, the full variable domain is GAGVSQSPSNKVTEKGKDVELRCDPISGHTALYWYRQSLGQGLEFLIYFQGNSAPDKSGLPSDRFSAERTGGSVSTLTIQRTQQEDSAVYLCASSHTNYNEQLFGPGTRLTVL.